Below, one T cell receptor beta chain is given with its context. Clones were sequenced by immunoSEQ multiplex PCR, and TCRdb holds only the in-frame ones, with some missing. The table lists some 640,000 clones, approximately 89% of them singletons. The germline V gene encodes CDR1 GTSNPN and CDR2 SVGIG (reference sequence). The CDR3 loop spans 20 amino acids. V dropped 1 base and J dropped 3; count of bases not matched to a gene: 23. These data belong to a study of shared T cell receptors in the human thymus. This sample was shared with a second study, whose subject was human thymus T cells. From that study: Thymus tissue for the work was resected from patients undergoing corrective heart surgery. In thymic and blood repertoires alike, V and J usage looked biased. Unrelated individuals had highly overlapping thymic repertoires, as reported in related research.

Sequences were obtained from thymocytes. This chain connects TRBV30 to TRBJ1-1, with 7 bases identical to TRBD1. The sequence was collected from a boy younger than two with a congenital heart defect. In DNA, the CDR3 is TGTGCCTGGAGTGACAACCACCTTACAAGTAAACAGGGGAAGGACACTGAAGCTTTCTTT. Amino acid sequence: CAWSDNHLTSKQGKDTEAFF.